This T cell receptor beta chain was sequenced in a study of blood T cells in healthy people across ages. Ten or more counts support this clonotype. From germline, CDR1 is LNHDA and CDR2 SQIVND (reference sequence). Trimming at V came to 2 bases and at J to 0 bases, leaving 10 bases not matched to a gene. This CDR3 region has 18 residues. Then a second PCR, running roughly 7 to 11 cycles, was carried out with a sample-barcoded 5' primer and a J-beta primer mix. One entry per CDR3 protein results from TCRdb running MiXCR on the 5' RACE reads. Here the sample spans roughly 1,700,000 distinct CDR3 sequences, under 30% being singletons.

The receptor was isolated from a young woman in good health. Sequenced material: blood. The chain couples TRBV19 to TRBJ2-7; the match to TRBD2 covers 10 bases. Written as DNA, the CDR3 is TGTGCCAGTAGTATATTGGTATCTAGCGGGGGTCACTCCTACGAGCAGTACTTC. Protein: CASSILVSSGGHSYEQYF. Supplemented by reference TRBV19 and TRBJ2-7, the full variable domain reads DGGITQSPKYLFRKEGQNVTLSCEQNLNHDAMYWYRQDPGQGLRLIYYSQIVNDFQKGDIAEGYSVSREKKESFPLTVTSAQKNPTAFYLCASSILVSSGGHSYEQYFGPGTRLTVT.